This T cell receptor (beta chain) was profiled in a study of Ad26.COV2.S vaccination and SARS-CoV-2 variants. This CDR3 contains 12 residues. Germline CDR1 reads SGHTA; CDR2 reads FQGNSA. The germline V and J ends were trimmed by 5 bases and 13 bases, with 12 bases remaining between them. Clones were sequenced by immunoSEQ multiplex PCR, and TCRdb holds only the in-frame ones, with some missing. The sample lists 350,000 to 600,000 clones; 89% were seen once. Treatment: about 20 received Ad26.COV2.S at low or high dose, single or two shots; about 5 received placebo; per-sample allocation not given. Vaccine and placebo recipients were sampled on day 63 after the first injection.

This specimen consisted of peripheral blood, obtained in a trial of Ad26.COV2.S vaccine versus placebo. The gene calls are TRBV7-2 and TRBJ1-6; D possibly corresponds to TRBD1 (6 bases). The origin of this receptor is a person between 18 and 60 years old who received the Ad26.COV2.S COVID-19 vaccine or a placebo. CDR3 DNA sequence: TGTGCCAGCAGCCCACAAACAGGGCCCCTCCACTTT. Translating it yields CASSPQTGPLHF. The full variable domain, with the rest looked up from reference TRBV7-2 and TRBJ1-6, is GAGVSQSPSNKVTEKGKDVELRCDPISGHTALYWYRQSLGQGLEFLIYFQGNSAPDKSGLPSDRFSAERTGGSVSTLTIQRTQQEDSAVYLCASSPQTGPLHFGNGTRLTVT.